A single sample gave rise to the 30 T cell receptor beta chains below, sequenced in a study of blood T cell repertoires in COVID-19. TCRdb's copy holds only in-frame clones and misses some; the assay was immunoSEQ multiplex PCR. Of approximately 250,000 clones in the sample, 85% were seen once. Material for sequencing was PBMCs or T cells enriched from blood (not recorded which). Receptor source: a woman between 45 and 65 years old with acute COVID-19.

The chain couples TRBV5-1 to TRBJ1-1; a possible D gene is TRBD1 (6 bases). The germline V gene encodes CDR1 SGHRS and CDR2 YFSETQ. V lost 4 bases to trimming and J lost 3 bases, with 19 bases between them. The CDR3 extends over 16 amino acids. The CDR3 region is CASSPGGGRADTEAFF. The CDR3 coding sequence is TGCGCCAGCAGCCCTGGGGGCGGCAGGGCGGACACTGAAGCTTTCTTT. Using reference TRBV5-1 and TRBJ1-1 for the parts outside the CDR3, the full variable domain is KAGVTQTPRYLIKTRGQQVTLSCSPISGHRSVSWYQQTPGQGLQFLFEYFSETQRNKGNFPGRFSGRQFSNSRSEMNVSTLELGDSALYLCASSPGGGRADTEAFFGQGTRLTVV.

The rearrangement links TRBV6-5 to TRBJ2-2; 7 bases line up with TRBD1. The CDR3 loop spans 16 amino acids. J was trimmed by 4 bases and V by 0 bases; bases with no gene match: 5. From germline, CDR1 is MNHEY and CDR2 SVGAGI. The CDR3 DNA sequence: TGTGCCAGCAGTTACTCGACACAGGGGAGCACCGGGGAGCTGTTTTTT. Protein sequence: CASSYSTQGSTGELFF.

J is TRBJ1-2 and V is TRBV4-3, with D hard to call. The germline V and J ends were trimmed by 0 bases and 5 bases, with 10 bases remaining between them. The CDR3 is 14 amino acids. Germline V gene sequence: CDR1 LGHNA, CDR2 YSLEER. CDR3 residues: CASSQEHSGYGYTF. In DNA, the CDR3 is TGCGCCAGCAGCCAAGAGCACAGCGGGTATGGCTACACCTTC.

The chain is built from TRBV5-6 and TRBJ2-1, with 8 bases lining up with TRBD1. Germline CDR1 is SGHDT and CDR2 is YYEEEE. V shed 4 bases, J shed 4 bases, and the junction held 13 bases outside the gene matches. This CDR3 has 17 residues. The CDR3 protein is CASSPAGIRDRYNEQFF. In DNA form, the CDR3 reads TGTGCCAGCAGCCCCGCCGGGATCCGGGACAGGTACAATGAGCAGTTCTTC.

The gene calls are TRBV11-2 and TRBJ1-1, with unresolved D. The CDR3 covers 14 residues. The germline V gene encodes CDR1 SGHAT and CDR2 FQNNGV. Trimming shortened V by 0 bases and J by 3 bases, and 8 bases separated the two germline ends. The CDR3, as DNA: TGTGCCAGCAGCTTAGATCCCGGGTACACTGAAGCTTTCTTT. It yields the protein CASSLDPGYTEAFF.

The chain employs TRBV6-5 and TRBJ1-3, with D possibly being TRBD1 (5 bases). CDR3 length equals 16 residues. Germline V CDR1 and CDR2: MNHEY, SVGAGI. The ends were cut back, 0 bases at V and 2 bases at J, with 11 bases in the middle. The CDR3 reads CASSYSGGTPGNTIYF. CDR3 nucleotides: TGTGCCAGCAGTTACTCGGGGGGGACGCCTGGAAACACCATATATTTT.

A single count supports this clone. V is TRBV5-4 and J is TRBJ2-2; D is unclear. V lost 1 base and J lost 5, with 6 bases in between. The CDR3 loop spans 13 amino acids. The germline CDR1 and CDR2 sequences are SGHNT and YYREEE (reference sequence). The CDR3 DNA reads TGTGCCAGCAGCTTGCCGCAGACCGGGGAGCTGTTTTTT. It translates to CASSLPQTGELFF.

The V and J genes are TRBV27 and TRBJ1-1; possibly TRBD1 for D (6 bases). The CDR3 loop spans 13 amino acids. V shed 6 bases and J shed 2 bases, with 10 bases lying between them. Germline V gene data show CDR1 as MNHEY and CDR2 as SMNVEV (reference sequence). Written as DNA, the CDR3 is TGTGCCAGCAGGCCGACAGGAAACACTGAAGCTTTCTTT. Its translation: CASRPTGNTEAFF.

The rearrangement uses TRBV7-3 and TRBJ1-1, with TRBD1 as a possible D gene (5 bases). This CDR3 has 13 amino acids. Germline values: CDR1 SGHTA, CDR2 FQGTGA. V was cut by 5 bases and J by 2 bases, with 9 bases left in between. CDR3 sequence: CASSAGTNTEAFF. The CDR3 DNA reads as TGTGCCAGCAGCGCAGGGACTAACACTGAAGCTTTCTTT. Variable domain in full (rest from reference TRBV7-3 and TRBJ1-1): GAGVSQTPSNKVTEKGKYVELRCDPISGHTALYWYRQSLGQGPEFLIYFQGTGAADDSGLPNDRFFAVRPEGSVSTLKIQRTERGDSAVYLCASSAGTNTEAFFGQGTRLTVV.

The chain is built from TRBV30 and TRBJ2-7; 7 bases fit TRBD2. This CDR3 region has 11 residues. V lost 5 bases and J lost 7; bases outside the gene matches: 5. Germline V gene data show CDR1 as GTSNPN and CDR2 as SVGIG (reference sequence). CDR3 sequence (DNA): TGTGCCTGGGGACTCGGGGGGGAGCAGTACTTC. Translated: CAWGLGGEQYF.

V is TRBV6-5 and J is TRBJ2-6, with D perhaps TRBD2 (5 bases). V was pared by 8 bases and J by 0 bases, with 11 bases between. The CDR3 extends over 15 amino acids. Germline-derived CDR1 and CDR2 are MNHEY and SVGAGI. The CDR3 is CASSRTFSGANVLTF. CDR3 sequence (DNA): TGTGCCAGCTCCAGGACTTTCTCTGGGGCCAACGTCCTGACTTTC.

This clone was observed a few times. The chain combines TRBV9 with TRBJ1-4; 8 bases map to TRBD1. Germline V gene data show CDR1 as SGDLS and CDR2 as YYNGEE. Trimming cost V 4 bases and J 7 bases; bases outside gene matches: 15. The CDR3 length is 17 residues. Here the CDR3 reads CASSPPGPPGGVEKLFF. The CDR3 DNA sequence: TGTGCCAGCAGCCCCCCCGGCCCGCCAGGGGGCGTTGAAAAACTGTTTTTT.

The chain combines TRBV12-2 with TRBJ1-2; whether TRBD1, the table's D call, matches the DNA was not checked. TRBV12-2 is termed a pseudogene. The CDR3 is made up of 15 amino acids. CDR3 region: CASRLETGEVGGYTF. The CDR3 coding sequence is TGTGCAAGTCGCTTAGAGACAGGGGAAGTTGGTGGCTACACCTTC.

This rearrangement joins TRBV5-4 to TRBJ1-2; D gene uncertain. With 0 bases removed from V and 4 bases from J, the gap between germline ends came to 10 bases. The CDR3 loop spans 14 amino acids. Germline CDR1 is SGHNT and CDR2 is YYREEE (reference sequence). CDR3 protein: CASSLGREGYGYTF. The CDR3 DNA reads TGTGCCAGCAGCTTGGGGAGGGAGGGCTATGGCTACACCTTC. Drawing the rest from reference TRBV5-4 and TRBJ1-2, the complete variable domain is ETGVTQSPTHLIKTRGQQVTLRCSSQSGHNTVSWYQQALGQGPQFIFQYYREEENGRGNFPPRFSGLQFPNYSSELNVNALELDDSALYLCASSLGREGYGYTFGSGTRLTVV.

This clone was observed once. The chain has TRBV19 and TRBJ1-1; 10 bases agree with TRBD1. Trimming cost V 5 bases and J 7 bases; bases outside gene matches: 7. Germline loops: CDR1 LNHDA, CDR2 SQIVND (reference sequence). CDR3 length: 14 residues. The CDR3 bases are TGTGCCAGTAGTGTTTTGACAGGGGGCGGTGAAGCTTTCTTT. It yields the protein CASSVLTGGGEAFF. The full variable domain, in which reference TRBV19 and TRBJ1-1 provide the parts outside the CDR3, is DGGITQSPKYLFRKEGQNVTLSCEQNLNHDAMYWYRQDPGQGLRLIYYSQIVNDFQKGDIAEGYSVSREKKESFPLTVTSAQKNPTAFYLCASSVLTGGGEAFFGQGTRLTVV.

V usage is TRBV9 and J usage is TRBJ1-2; 9 bases are shared with TRBD1. V was pared by 0 bases and J by 7 bases, with 7 bases of the junction left unmatched. CDR1 and CDR2 from the germline V gene are SGDLS and YYNGEE. The length of the CDR3 is 15 residues. The DNA for the CDR3 is TGTGCCAGCAGCGTAGAAGGTACAGGGGGCTCTGGCTACACCTTC. Its translation is CASSVEGTGGSGYTF.

The CDR3: CASSRLTSSYNEQFF. The CDR3 nucleotides read TGTGCCAGCAGCCGCCTTACAAGCTCCTACAATGAGCAGTTCTTC. The chain has TRBV3-1 (or the pseudogene TRBV3-2) and TRBJ2-1; D is unresolved. Trimming stripped 4 bases from V and 0 bases from J, with 10 bases between. From germline, CDR1 is LGHDT and CDR2 YNNKEL (reference sequence). This CDR3 has 15 residues.

This clone was recorded only once. The chain uses TRBV19 and TRBJ1-1; 7 nucleotides agree with TRBD1. CDR3 size: 13 residues. J was trimmed by 6 bases and V by 5 bases; bases with no gene match: 6. CDR1 LNHDA and CDR2 SQIVND come from the germline V gene (reference sequence). CDR3 coding DNA: TGTGCCAGTAGTGATCGGGACAGCTCTGAAGCTTTCTTT. Its protein product is CASSDRDSSEAFF.

In this sample, this clone turned up many times. J is TRBJ1-2 and V is TRBV4-1; D perhaps matches TRBD1 (5 bases). V gave up 4 bases and J gave up 10 bases, with 13 bases separating them. The CDR3 is 12 residues long. The germline gives CDR1 MGHRA, CDR2 YSYEKL. The chain's CDR3 is CASSPIGGDYTF. The CDR3 DNA is TGCGCCAGCAGCCCCATCGGGGGAGACTACACCTTC.

Concerning this clone: The conserved final phenylalanine or tryptophan is absent from the CDR3, which likely points to a read error. Because the CDR3's place on the DNA is in doubt, the DNA is left out and the CDR3 is given as listed by TCRdb. The CDR3 loop is CAISLAQQ. The V call is TRBV10-3, the J call TRBJ1-2; the table's TRBD1 call for D was not verified on the DNA. The CDR3 is 8 residues long, ends included. CDR1 is ENHRY, CDR2 SYGVKD, per germline.

This chain links TRBV7-2 with TRBJ1-2; a possible D gene is TRBD1 (6 bases). Germline V lookup: CDR1 SGHTA, CDR2 FQGNSA. This CDR3 has 14 residues. V lost 0 bases and J 7 bases, leaving 12 bases between the germline ends. CDR3 in DNA: TGTGCCAGCAGCTTAGCCGAGACAGGATCTGGCTACACCTTC. The encoded protein is CASSLAETGSGYTF.

V and J are TRBV5-4 and TRBJ1-2; D gene uncertain. The CDR3 is 12 amino acids. Trimming shortened V by 0 bases and J by 7 bases, and 7 bases separated the two germline ends. Germline lookup yields CDR1 SGHNT and CDR2 YYREEE (reference sequence). In DNA, the CDR3 is TGTGCCAGCAGCTTGGACAGTGGTGGCTACACCTTC. Encoded protein: CASSLDSGGYTF.

This sequence joins TRBV6-5 and TRBJ1-3, with D maybe TRBD1 (6 bases). Germline V gene lookup returns CDR1 MNHEY and CDR2 SVGAGI. The CDR3 covers 15 residues. V lost 4 bases and J lost 6, with 16 bases in between. The CDR3 loop reads CASSSAGAFKNTIYF. The CDR3, as DNA: TGTGCCAGCAGTTCAGCAGGGGCCTTTAAAAACACCATATATTTT.

CDR3 amino acids: CASSVNNEQFF. In DNA form, the CDR3 reads TGTGCCAGCAGCGTTAACAATGAGCAGTTCTTC. The chain recombines TRBV9 with TRBJ2-1; unclear D gene. The V and J ends lost 2 bases and 5 bases respectively, with 2 bases between them. Germline-derived CDR1 and CDR2 are SGDLS and YYNGEE. The CDR3 has 11 residues. Filled out from reference TRBV9 and TRBJ2-1, the complete variable domain reads DSGVTQTPKHLITATGQRVTLRCSPRSGDLSVYWYQQSLDQGLQFLIQYYNGEERAKGNILERFSAQQFPDLHSELNLSSLELGDSALYFCASSVNNEQFFGPGTRLTVL.

This rearrangement joins TRBV7-9 to TRBJ1-5; D remains unclear. The V gene lost 5 bases and the J gene lost 1 base, with 9 bases spanning the gap. Germline CDR1 and CDR2: SEHNR and FQNEAQ (reference sequence). This CDR3 is built from 14 residues. The CDR3 DNA reads TGTGCCAGCAGCCCGGGAGGGAGCAATCAGCCCCAGCATTTT. This gives the protein CASSPGGSNQPQHF.

The chain is built from TRBV7-2 and TRBJ2-1, with 16 bases that match TRBD2. The germline CDR1 and CDR2 sequences are SGHTA and FQGNSA. This CDR3 has 17 residues. Trimming cost V 5 bases and J 6 bases; bases outside gene matches: 7. In nucleotides, the CDR3 is TGTGCCAGCAGCCTGGGACTAGCGGGGGGGCCGGGCAATGAGCAGTTCTTC. Its translation is CASSLGLAGGPGNEQFF. Supplemented by reference TRBV7-2 and TRBJ2-1, the full variable domain reads GAGVSQSPSNKVTEKGKDVELRCDPISGHTALYWYRQSLGQGLEFLIYFQGNSAPDKSGLPSDRFSAERTGGSVSTLTIQRTQQEDSAVYLCASSLGLAGGPGNEQFFGPGTRLTVL.

This clone has a handful of counts. The V and J genes are TRBV2 and TRBJ1-3, with D tentatively TRBD1 (6 bases). The V gene's germline CDR1 is SNHLY and CDR2 FYNNEI. Trimming removed 2 bases at V and 3 bases at J, with 11 bases between. This CDR3 has 15 amino acids. CDR3 coding DNA: TGTGCCAGCAGTGAATTCACAGGGCATGGAAACACCATATATTTT. This sequence encodes CASSEFTGHGNTIYF.

V is TRBV5-6 and J is TRBJ2-4; 7 bases are shared with TRBD1. The J segment lost 3 bases and the V segment lost 3 bases, leaving 6 bases of the junction unmatched. The length of the CDR3 is 15 residues. Germline CDR1 SGHDT, CDR2 YYEEEE. DNA of the CDR3: TGTGCCAGCAGCTCCCTGCAGGGGGACAAAAACATTCAGTACTTC. As protein: CASSSLQGDKNIQYF. Full variable domain (outside the CDR3, taken from reference TRBV5-6 and TRBJ2-4): DAGVTQSPTHLIKTRGQQVTLRCSPKSGHDTVSWYQQALGQGPQFIFQYYEEEERQRGNFPDRFSGHQFPNYSSELNVNALLLGDSALYLCASSSLQGDKNIQYFGAGTRLSVL.

The V gene is TRBV24-1, the J gene TRBJ2-1, with TRBD1 matching over 7 bases. The CDR3 is 15 residues long. With V trimmed by 4 bases and J by 5 bases, 7 bases remained unmatched. The germline CDR1 and CDR2 sequences are KGHDR and SFDVKD. The CDR3 protein is CATSDVKGQNNEQFF. DNA of the CDR3: TGTGCCACCAGTGACGTAAAGGGACAGAACAATGAGCAGTTCTTC.

This clone was detected only once. The V call is TRBV30, the J call TRBJ1-5, with 8 bases that match TRBD1. CDR1 is GTSNPN and CDR2 is SVGIG in the germline V gene (reference sequence). J was trimmed by 4 bases and V by 7 bases; bases with no gene match: 6. This CDR3 spans 13 amino acids. Written as DNA, the CDR3 is TGTGCCTATACGACAGGGGCAAATCAGCCCCAGCATTTT. Encoded protein: CAYTTGANQPQHF.